This T cell receptor beta chain originates from a study of identical twins. This clonotype was seen only a few times. Template switching introduced a universal primer site, and the cDNA bore unique molecular identifiers. TCRdb reprocessed the 5' RACE reads via MiXCR and lists one record per CDR3 protein. The sample lists 400,000 to 500,000 distinct CDR3 sequences, around a sixth seen once, with about 12% in the top ten. J was trimmed by 4 bases and V by 5 bases; bases with no gene match: 11. The V gene's germline CDR1 is MNHEY and CDR2 SMNVEV (reference sequence). This CDR3 has 16 residues. The rearrangement joins TRBV27 to TRBJ2-3, with 8 bases that match TRBD1. This TCR came from a man in his fifties or sixties in good health. The sample was naive T cells sorted from blood. This CDR3 reads CASSRGKDRVADTQYF. CDR3 DNA sequence: TGTGCCAGCAGTCGTGGGAAGGACAGGGTTGCAGATACGCAGTATTTT.